The 25 T cell receptor beta chains reported below all come from one sample, sequenced in a study of beta chain features in type 1 diabetes. Study-wide points: Moderate but significant shortening of TCRB CDR3s was recorded in all four CD4+ subsets from Type 1 diabetes patients.

Their antigens are not known. Every bit of the isolated RNA underwent reverse transcription, so sequencing read expressed TCRB transcripts. Generated by immunoSEQ multiplex PCR, the TCRdb table keeps only in-frame clones and is missing some. This table has 120,000 or so clones, 17% appearing once. Sequencing used central memory CD4+ T cells from blood. The receptors originated from a man younger than 35 with type 1 diabetes.

The V and J genes are TRBV5-1 and TRBJ2-1, with D perhaps TRBD1 (6 bases). The germline V gene has CDR1 SGHRS and CDR2 YFSETQ. Trimming left V 0 bases short and J 0 bases short, with 16 bases between. The CDR3 is made up of 18 amino acids. The CDR3 protein is CASSLGNRVPSSYNEQFF. The CDR3 nucleotides read TGCGCCAGCAGCTTGGGCAACAGGGTTCCCAGCTCCTACAATGAGCAGTTCTTC.

This rearrangement joins TRBV7-3 to TRBJ1-2; TRBD1 is a possible D gene (6 bases). The CDR3 has 14 amino acids. In germline, CDR1 is SGHTA, CDR2 FQGTGA. V was cut by 2 bases and J by 4 bases, with 11 bases left in between. The CDR3 is CASSLSPQGYGYTF. The CDR3 DNA reads TGTGCCAGCAGCTTATCTCCACAGGGCTATGGCTACACCTTC.

This clone was picked up a small number of times. The CDR3 nucleotides are TGCAGTCCGTCATGGGACTATGGCTACACCTTC. As protein: CSPSWDYGYTF. V gene TRBV20-1 combines with J gene TRBJ1-2; D is uncertain. CDR3 length: 11 residues. In germline, CDR1 is DFQATT, CDR2 SNEGSKA (reference sequence). Trimming took off 8 bases at V and 3 bases at J, with 10 bases between the two ends.

The chain combines TRBV7-2 with TRBJ1-2; D may be TRBD1 (5 bases). CDR1 is SGHTA and CDR2 is FQGNSA in the germline V gene. Trimming took off 1 base at V and 8 bases at J, with 11 bases between the two ends. The CDR3 covers 13 residues. The CDR3, as DNA: TGTGCCAGCAGCTTAGTAGCGGGGGAAGGCTACACCTTC. It specifies CASSLVAGEGYTF.

This clone was found a few times. Other nucleotide sequences in the sample specify the same CDR3. The chain employs TRBV7-9 and TRBJ2-2; D may be TRBD2 (5 bases). With 6 bases removed from V and 4 bases from J, the gap between germline ends came to 15 bases. CDR1 and CDR2 (germline): SEHNR, FQNEAQ (reference sequence). The CDR3 sequence is 15 residues long. The CDR3 loop reads CASSWLAGSTGELFF. The CDR3 nucleotides are TGTGCCAGCAGTTGGCTAGCCGGTAGCACCGGGGAGCTGTTTTTT.

The J gene is TRBJ2-1, the V gene TRBV4-2, with TRBD2 matching over 7 bases. V lost 0 bases and J lost 6; bases outside the gene matches: 5. Germline-derived CDR1 and CDR2 are LGHNA and YNFKEQ. The CDR3 spans 15 residues. CDR3 bases: TGTGCCAGCAGCCAAGATGGGGGGAGGGCCAATGAGCAGTTCTTC. Its protein is CASSQDGGRANEQFF.

This clone was counted between two and nine times. The gene calls are TRBV6-6 and TRBJ2-7; the D gene is possibly TRBD2 (7 bases). Per the germline V gene, CDR1 is MNHNY and CDR2 is SVGAGI (reference sequence). V shed 4 bases and J shed 3 bases, with 16 bases lying between them. The CDR3 spans 15 residues. The CDR3 spells CASSSAGGANYEQYF. CDR3 in DNA: TGTGCCAGCAGTTCCGCTGGGGGGGCTAACTACGAGCAGTACTTC.

The V and J genes are TRBV25-1 and TRBJ2-5; D possibly matches TRBD1 or TRBD2 (6 bases each). The CDR3 consists of 14 residues. V shed 6 bases and J shed 5 bases, with 16 bases lying between them. Germline values: CDR1 MGHDK, CDR2 SYGVNS. CDR3 coding DNA: TGTGCCAGCAGGGGTGTAGGGGGGTTTGAGACCCAGTACTTC. It yields the protein CASRGVGGFETQYF.

Ten or more counts support this clone. The rearrangement joins TRBV30 to TRBJ1-5; D may be TRBD1 (6 bases). This CDR3 is built from 12 residues. From germline, CDR1 is GTSNPN and CDR2 SVGIG (reference sequence). The V end was cut by 1 base, the J end by 10 bases, with 11 bases between. CDR3 nucleotides: TGTGCCTGGAGTGGGGGGCCGCGCCCCCAGCATTTT. This translates into CAWSGGPRPQHF.

The V call is TRBV30, the J call TRBJ1-4; TRBD1 is a possible D gene (5 bases). CDR1 and CDR2 from the germline V gene are GTSNPN and SVGIG (reference sequence). Trimming took 5 bases from V and 8 from J, leaving 18 bases between them. CDR3 length equals 14 residues. The CDR3 here is CAWGRPGVNEKLFF. In nucleotides, the CDR3 is TGTGCCTGGGGTCGGCCGGGGGTTAACGAAAAACTGTTTTTT.

The genes are TRBV5-8 and TRBJ2-1; D may be TRBD1 or TRBD2 (5 bases each). Trimming left V 5 bases short and J 15 bases short, with 15 bases between. The CDR3 is 11 residues long. The germline V gene has CDR1 SGHTS and CDR2 YDEGEE. CDR3 loop: CASRADGTSFF. In DNA form, the CDR3 reads TGTGCCAGCAGGGCCGACGGGACCTCGTTCTTC. Variable domain in full (rest from reference TRBV5-8 and TRBJ2-1): EAGVTQSPTHLIKTRGQQATLRCSPISGHTSVYWYQQALGLGLQFLLWYDEGEERNRGNFPPRFSGRQFPNYSSELNVNALELEDSALYLCASRADGTSFFGPGTRLTVL.

This clone was picked up many times. This chain joins TRBV7-9 and TRBJ2-3; D gene ambiguous. In germline, CDR1 is SEHNR, CDR2 FQNEAQ (reference sequence). CDR3 size: 14 residues. V was shortened by 5 bases and J by 4 bases, with 13 bases between the two germline ends. DNA of the CDR3: TGTGCCAGCAGCCACTCCAACACCCCAGATACGCAGTATTTT. This translates into CASSHSNTPDTQYF.

The J gene is TRBJ2-2, the V gene TRBV9; TRBD1 is a possible D gene (6 bases). Deletions cut 3 bases from V and 1 base from J, with 10 bases between. The CDR3 has 15 residues. Germline CDR1 reads SGDLS; CDR2 reads YYNGEE. The CDR3 nucleotides read TGTGCCAGCAGCGAGGGGACAATGAACACCGGGGAGCTGTTTTTT. Its translation is CASSEGTMNTGELFF. The entire variable domain, with the rest obtained from reference TRBV9 and TRBJ2-2, is as follows: DSGVTQTPKHLITATGQRVTLRCSPRSGDLSVYWYQQSLDQGLQFLIQYYNGEERAKGNILERFSAQQFPDLHSELNLSSLELGDSALYFCASSEGTMNTGELFFGEGSRLTVL.

CDR3 DNA: TGCAGCGTTGTGGACAGACAGGGTTATGGTACTGAAGCTTTCTTT. Residues: CSVVDRQGYGTEAFF. The chain employs TRBV29-1 and TRBJ1-1; 7 bases are a match to TRBD1. Per germline, CDR1 SQVTM and CDR2 ANQGSEA. The CDR3 consists of 15 residues. With 4 bases clipped from V and 5 bases from J, the junction kept 13 bases outside the gene matches.

This chain joins TRBV9 and TRBJ2-5, with TRBD1 as a possible D gene (5 bases). The V gene lost 3 bases and the J gene lost 3 bases, with 9 bases spanning the gap. The CDR3 sequence is 13 residues long. The germline V gene encodes CDR1 SGDLS and CDR2 YYNGEE. CDR3 protein: CASSAREKETQYF. The CDR3 DNA sequence: TGTGCCAGCAGCGCCAGGGAAAAAGAGACCCAGTACTTC.

V gene TRBV29-1 combines with J gene TRBJ2-3; D possibly corresponds to TRBD2 (5 bases). CDR1 is SQVTM, CDR2 ANQGSEA, per germline. V lost 7 bases, J lost 9 bases, and 20 bases lay in between. There are 13 residues in the CDR3. CDR3 sequence (DNA): TGCAGCGCCGACTATGGTCTTAGGGAAACGCAGTATTTT. Encoded protein: CSADYGLRETQYF.

The chain recombines TRBV28 with TRBJ2-5, with 12 bases lining up with TRBD2. The CDR3 is 17 amino acids. V was clipped by 3 bases and J by 4 bases; unmatched bases: 9. CDR1 is MDHEN and CDR2 is SYDVKM in the germline V gene. CDR3 sequence (DNA): TGTGCCAGCAGTTTGTTTACTAGCGGGGGGAAACGAGAGACCCAGTACTTC. Encoded protein: CASSLFTSGGKRETQYF.

This clone has a handful of counts. The chain is built from TRBV6-1 and TRBJ2-7; D not resolved. CDR1 MNHNS and CDR2 SASEGT come from the germline V gene. The V and J ends lost 3 bases and 2 bases respectively, with 8 bases between them. The CDR3 is 13 residues long. The DNA for the CDR3 is TGTGCCAGCAGTGATTGGGTTACCTACGAGCAGTACTTC. This sequence encodes CASSDWVTYEQYF.

This clone was picked up a small number of times. J is TRBJ2-3 and V is TRBV4-3; a possible D gene is TRBD1 (5 bases). The CDR3 has 15 residues. The germline gives CDR1 LGHNA, CDR2 YSLEER. The V end lost 1 base, the J end lost 0 bases, and 8 bases lay between the germline ends. Here the CDR3 DNA reads TGCGCCAGCAGCCAAGGTCCAGGGAGCACAGATACGCAGTATTTT. It encodes CASSQGPGSTDTQYF.

A few counts support this clone. The chain couples TRBV29-1 to TRBJ2-7, with D tentatively TRBD2 (5 bases). The germline gives CDR1 SQVTM, CDR2 ANQGSEA. The CDR3 covers 12 residues. Trimming stripped 6 bases from V and 6 bases from J, with 15 bases between. The CDR3 sequence: CSVAHGVGEQYF. The DNA of the CDR3 is TGCAGCGTCGCCCACGGGGTAGGCGAGCAGTACTTC.

The chain combines TRBV7-2 with TRBJ2-7; D might be TRBD2 (5 bases). The length of the CDR3 is 14 residues. Germline assignment: CDR1 SGHTA and CDR2 FQGNSA. V lost 2 bases, J lost 6 bases, and 14 bases lay in between. Here the CDR3 reads CASSLKVEAGEQYF. In nucleotides, the CDR3 is TGTGCCAGCAGCTTAAAAGTCGAGGCGGGCGAGCAGTACTTC.

V and J are TRBV29-1 and TRBJ1-4, with a weak D call TRBD1 (5 bases). Germline values: CDR1 SQVTM, CDR2 ANQGSEA. V was pared by 5 bases and J by 6 bases, with 13 bases between. The CDR3 extends over 13 amino acids. The CDR3 spells CSVPGRDDEKLFF. CDR3 sequence (DNA): TGCAGCGTTCCCGGCAGGGATGATGAAAAACTGTTTTTT.

Only a few counts were recorded for this clone. The rearrangement uses TRBV7-8 and TRBJ1-1; the D is unclear. CDR1 SGHVS and CDR2 FQNEAQ come from the germline V gene. Trimming removed 1 base at V and 1 base at J, with 10 bases between. This CDR3 is built from 15 residues. The CDR3 loop reads CASSLGRTRNTEAFF. The CDR3 bases are TGTGCCAGCAGCTTAGGCCGTACAAGGAACACTGAAGCTTTCTTT.

The chain is built from TRBV12-5 and TRBJ2-3, with D hard to call. CDR1 LGHNT and CDR2 FRNRAP come from the germline V gene. CDR3 length: 15 residues. V was pared by 3 bases and J by 3 bases, with 13 bases between. Written as DNA, the CDR3 is TGTGCTAGTGGTTTAGGGTCCGGTGGGACAGATACGCAGTATTTT. Amino acid sequence: CASGLGSGGTDTQYF.

The V and J genes are TRBV30 and TRBJ2-7; 9 bases line up with TRBD1. The V gene end was trimmed by 0 bases and the J gene end by 2 bases; junction bases not matched to a gene: 5. Germline-derived CDR1 and CDR2 are GTSNPN and SVGIG (reference sequence). The CDR3 spans 15 residues. The CDR3 here is CAWSVTQGATYEQYF. The CDR3 region has the DNA TGTGCCTGGAGTGTAACACAGGGGGCTACCTACGAGCAGTACTTC.